This entry lists 21 T cell receptor beta chains sequenced from one sample in a study of blood T cell repertoires in COVID-19. Sequencing used immunoSEQ multiplex PCR; TCRdb keeps in-frame clones, though not all of them. Found here are under 350,000 clones, roughly 89% of them singletons; the top ten hold approximately 2%. The sequencing sample was made of peripheral blood. These receptors were obtained from a middle-aged man with acute or convalescent COVID-19.

The CDR3 here is CASSEAVEAFRIWPNEQFF. In DNA, the CDR3 is TGCGCCAGCAGTGAGGCGGTAGAAGCCTTTAGGATCTGGCCCAATGAGCAGTTCTTC. The chain uses TRBV10-2 and TRBJ2-1; D gene unclear. Deletions cut 2 bases from V and 6 bases from J, with 26 bases between. The CDR3 is 19 amino acids. Germline assignment: CDR1 WSHSY and CDR2 SAAADI.

The genes are TRBV24-1 and TRBJ2-2; 16 positions match TRBD2. The J segment lost 6 bases and the V segment lost 7 bases, leaving 13 bases of the junction unmatched. The CDR3 consists of 19 residues. CDR1 is KGHDR and CDR2 is SFDVKD in the germline V gene. The CDR3 here is CATSDAGLAGGPSSGELFF. CDR3 coding DNA: TGTGCCACCAGCGACGCGGGACTAGCGGGGGGGCCTTCCTCCGGGGAGCTGTTTTTT.

The chain employs TRBV21-1 and TRBJ1-5; the table gives TRBD1 as D, unverified against the DNA. TRBV21-1 is classified as a pseudogene. The CDR3 is made up of 17 amino acids. The DNA of the CDR3 is TGTGCCAGCAGCAAACAACCGGCGCGACAGGGTAATCAGCCCCAGCATTTT. This gives the protein CASSKQPARQGNQPQHF.

This clone showed up just once. The chain couples TRBV2 to TRBJ1-6; 9 bases fit TRBD1. J lost 10 bases, V lost 5 bases, and 6 bases had no gene match. CDR3 length: 14 amino acids. Germline V gives CDR1 SNHLY, CDR2 FYNNEI. The CDR3: CASSSTGGGSPLHF. Here the CDR3 DNA reads TGTGCCAGCAGTAGTACAGGGGGCGGATCACCCCTCCACTTT.

The chain combines TRBV6-7 with TRBJ2-1, with a possible D match to TRBD1 (6 bases). TRBV6-7 is an open reading frame, and its role is uncertain. The V end lost 7 bases, the J end lost 8 bases, and 21 bases lay between the germline ends. The CDR3 has 15 residues. This CDR3 reads CASNIQGRVNDEQFF. CDR3 DNA sequence: TGTGCCAGCAATATACAGGGCAGAGTAAATGATGAGCAGTTCTTC.

The V gene is TRBV10-3, the J gene TRBJ1-1; D not certain. Trimming removed 8 bases at V and 3 bases at J, with 10 bases between. The germline gives CDR1 ENHRY, CDR2 SYGVKD. This CDR3 has 12 amino acids. The chain's CDR3 is CAIGPGDTEAFF. As DNA, the CDR3 is TGTGCCATCGGCCCCGGGGACACTGAAGCTTTCTTT.

The chain couples TRBV2 to TRBJ1-3; 7 nucleotides match TRBD1. The CDR3 consists of 15 residues. Germline V gene data show CDR1 as SNHLY and CDR2 as FYNNEI. V lost 7 bases and J lost 0; bases outside the gene matches: 6. CDR3 in amino acids: CASIQGGGSGNTIYF. The CDR3 DNA sequence: TGTGCCAGCATCCAGGGGGGCGGCTCTGGAAACACCATATATTTT.

This clone was recorded once. This chain connects TRBV5-1 to TRBJ1-6; unclear D gene. V lost 4 bases and J lost 10, with 15 bases in between. This CDR3 region has 14 residues. The germline gives CDR1 SGHRS, CDR2 YFSETQ. The CDR3 protein is CASSGGNSNSPLHF. The CDR3, as DNA: TGCGCCAGCAGCGGAGGGAACTCGAACTCACCCCTCCACTTT.

The V gene is TRBV7-8, the J gene TRBJ2-7; a weak D match, TRBD1 (6 bases). Germline values: CDR1 SGHVS, CDR2 FQNEAQ. The germline V and J ends were trimmed by 3 bases and 0 bases, with 18 bases remaining between them. The CDR3 sequence is 17 residues long. CDR3 bases: TGTGCCAGCAGCTTCGGGGCAAGTGGACAGTCCTCCTACGAGCAGTACTTC. It is translated as CASSFGASGQSSYEQYF.

V and J are TRBV3-1 (or the pseudogene TRBV3-2) and TRBJ1-4; 10 bases line up with TRBD1. Germline CDR1 reads LGHDT; CDR2 reads YNNKEL (reference sequence). This CDR3 is built from 14 residues. V dropped 2 bases and J dropped 7; count of bases not matched to a gene: 1. CDR3 in DNA: TGTGCCAGCAGCCAACGGGACAGGGGTGAAAAACTGTTTTTT. It translates to CASSQRDRGEKLFF.

The CDR3 nucleotides are TGTGCCAGCAGCCTCCTCGGGGGGCCTTCACCCCTCCACTTT. Translated, it gives CASSLLGGPSPLHF. The V gene is TRBV14, the J gene TRBJ1-6; TRBD1 is a possible D gene (6 bases). CDR1 and CDR2 (germline): SGHDN, FVKESK. Deletions cut 4 bases from V and 9 bases from J, with 13 bases between. The CDR3 sequence is 14 residues long.

V gene TRBV4-1 combines with J gene TRBJ1-2; D gene ambiguous. In germline, CDR1 is MGHRA, CDR2 YSYEKL. CDR3 length: 18 residues. Trimming left V 0 bases short and J 6 bases short, with 23 bases between. In DNA form, the CDR3 reads TGCGCCAGCAGCCAAGATGCCGAACGGGGAGTAAAGAGGGATGGCTACACCTTC. Translation gives CASSQDAERGVKRDGYTF.

V is TRBV7-9 and J is TRBJ2-3; the D gene is possibly TRBD2 (6 bases). Germline values: CDR1 SEHNR, CDR2 FQNEAQ (reference sequence). The germline V and J ends were trimmed by 3 bases and 6 bases, with 16 bases remaining between them. The CDR3 is 15 residues long. The CDR3 nucleotides read TGTGCCAGCAGCTTGCGCATTGGGGCGGGGGATACGCAGTATTTT. It specifies CASSLRIGAGDTQYF.

The genes are TRBV27 and TRBJ1-6; D not resolved. Germline V lookup: CDR1 MNHEY, CDR2 SMNVEV (reference sequence). This CDR3 has 15 amino acids. The germline V and J ends were trimmed by 4 bases and 0 bases, with 7 bases remaining between them. CDR3 region: CASSSYSSYNSPLHF. In nucleotides, the CDR3 is TGTGCCAGCAGTTCGTATAGCTCCTATAATTCACCCCTCCACTTT.

V and J are TRBV10-2 and TRBJ2-3; tentatively, D is TRBD2 (7 bases). This CDR3 spans 15 amino acids. Germline-derived CDR1 and CDR2 are WSHSY and SAAADI. The V and J ends lost 3 bases and 3 bases respectively, with 13 bases between them. The CDR3 DNA sequence: TGCGCCAGCAGTGACCCGGGGGGCTGGACAGATACGCAGTATTTT. Its protein product is CASSDPGGWTDTQYF.

The sample holds one count of this clone. The chain links TRBV7-9 to TRBJ1-1, with D possibly being TRBD1 (6 bases). Germline CDR1 is SEHNR and CDR2 is FQNEAQ (reference sequence). The CDR3 has 17 amino acids. V was trimmed by 8 bases and J by 2 bases, leaving 24 bases between them. CDR3 nucleotide sequence: TGTGCCAGCTCCCCCCCGGGACAAACAAGGGCAAACACTGAAGCTTTCTTT. Residues: CASSPPGQTRANTEAFF.

The chain joins TRBV14 to TRBJ2-2, with 10 bases lining up with TRBD2. The germline V gene has CDR1 SGHDN and CDR2 FVKESK. V lost 1 base, J lost 6 bases, and 11 bases stayed unmatched. This CDR3 comprises 18 residues. The CDR3 reads CASSQGTGTSVAAGELFF. The CDR3 DNA follows: TGTGCCAGCAGCCAAGGGACCGGGACTAGCGTCGCGGCCGGGGAGCTGTTTTTT.

This rearrangement joins TRBV12-3 or TRBV12-4 to TRBJ2-7; D perhaps matches TRBD2 (5 bases). The length of the CDR3 is 13 residues. Trimming removed 5 bases from V and 3 bases from J, with 11 bases in between. The CDR3 loop is CASSLGLGYEQYF. For the CDR3, the DNA is TGTGCCAGCAGTCTTGGACTGGGCTACGAGCAGTACTTC.

The J gene is TRBJ1-1, the V gene TRBV5-4; D not certain. The length of the CDR3 is 15 residues. Germline V lookup: CDR1 SGHNT, CDR2 YYREEE (reference sequence). V lost 4 bases to trimming and J lost 2 bases, with 15 bases between them. CDR3 region: CASSAGVERNTEAFF. In nucleotides, the CDR3 is TGTGCCAGCAGCGCTGGCGTGGAGAGAAACACTGAAGCTTTCTTT.

The CDR3 spells CASSFTDINTEAFF. DNA of the CDR3: TGTGCCAGCAGCTTTACGGACATTAACACTGAAGCTTTCTTT. The V and J genes are TRBV9 and TRBJ1-1; tentative D call: TRBD1 (5 bases). Trimming removed 4 bases at V and 2 bases at J, with 12 bases between. CDR3 length equals 14 residues. Germline V gene lookup returns CDR1 SGDLS and CDR2 YYNGEE.

The chain couples TRBV6-5 to TRBJ2-7, with D possibly matching TRBD2 (5 bases). The CDR3 covers 14 residues. Germline CDR1 and CDR2: MNHEY and SVGAGI. V was clipped by 4 bases and J by 3 bases, with 13 bases between them. As DNA, the CDR3 is TGTGCCAGCAGTTGGAAGGGAGAGAGCTACGAGCAGTACTTC. Amino acid sequence: CASSWKGESYEQYF.